A selection of T cell receptor beta chains follows, all from one sample in a study of beta chain features in type 1 diabetes. Sequencing was performed with immunoSEQ multiplex PCR; in TCRdb, only in-frame clones are kept and a portion is missing. This repertoire shows more than 300,000 clones, 8.5% to 10% found once; its top ten account for about 0.64%. Sequencing input: central memory CD4+ T cells from blood. The origin of the receptors is a man younger than 45 with type 1 diabetes. The CDR3 runs from the conserved cysteine through the conserved F or W. D genes are given only for firm matches. Size tells how often a clone was seen (once, few, many) or the class of an expanded clone, and some rows leave it out.

TRBV7-9	TRBJ2-2	NA	NA	TGTGCCAGCAGCTTTGTAGAAGGGGACACCGGGGAGCTGTTTTTT	CASSFVEGDTGELFF
TRBV7-9	TRBJ2-6	NA	few	TGTGCCAGCAGCTTAGATACCGGGGCCAACGTCCTGACTTTC	CASSLDTGANVLTF
TRBV10-3	TRBJ1-1	NA	NA	TGTGCCATCAGTGAGTTGGACACTGAAGCTTTCTTT	CAISELDTEAFF
TRBV27	TRBJ2-7	NA	few	TGTGCCAGCAGTTCCGGGACGGGAGAGCAGTACTTC	CASSSGTGEQYF
TRBV6-1	TRBJ2-7	NA	many	TGTGCCAGCAGTGAAGTTGTGTTCGTCTCCTACGAGCAGTACTTC	CASSEVVFVSYEQYF
TRBV19	TRBJ2-6	NA	many	TGTGCCAGTACCTCGACGGGAACCACTGGGGCCAACGTCCTGACTTTC	CASTSTGTTGANVLTF
TRBV5-1	TRBJ1-2	TRBD1	few	TGCGCCAGCAGCTTGGGGACAGGGGATGGCTACACCTTC	CASSLGTGDGYTF
TRBV25-1	TRBJ2-1	TRBD2	few	TGTGCCAGCAGTGATCGACTAGCGGGATACAATGAGCAGTTCTTC	CASSDRLAGYNEQFF
TRBV7-7	TRBJ2-3	NA	NA	TGTGCCAGCAGCTTGCTTGGCACAGATACGCAGTATTTT	CASSLLGTDTQYF
TRBV7-3	TRBJ2-2	NA	few	TGTGCCAGCAGCTTTGATTCCACCGGGGAGCTGTTTTTT	CASSFDSTGELFF
TRBV7-2	TRBJ1-4	NA	NA	TGTGCCAGCAGCTTACGGGGGAGACCTAATGAAAAACTGTTTTTT	CASSLRGRPNEKLFF
TRBV11-3	TRBJ2-1	NA	few	TGTGCCAGCAGCCCTGGAGGCTCCTACAATGAGCAGTTCTTC	CASSPGGSYNEQFF
TRBV19	TRBJ1-1	NA	NA	TGTGCCAGCCGCTATAAGAGCATGAACACTGAAGCTTTCTTT	CASRYKSMNTEAFF
TRBV11-2	TRBJ2-7	TRBD2	few	TGTGCCAGCAGCCCGATACCGACTAGCGGGGCCGACTTC	CASSPIPTSGADF
TRBV2	TRBJ2-2	NA	few	TGTGCCAGCAGTGAACAACAGCTATACACCGGGGAGCTGTTTTTT	CASSEQQLYTGELFF
TRBV29-1	TRBJ2-1	NA	NA	TGCAGCTCCCGAGGGGGGTTTAGTGAGCAGTTCTTC	CSSRGGFSEQFF
TRBV7-2	TRBJ2-7	TRBD1	NA	TGTGCCAGCAGCCCGGGACAGGGAAACTACGAGCAGTACTTC	CASSPGQGNYEQYF
TRBV7-2	TRBJ2-3	TRBD2	few	TGTGCCAGCAGCTCATATCGGACTAGCGGGATAGGAGATACGCAGTATTTT	CASSSYRTSGIGDTQYF
TRBV6-1	TRBJ2-7	NA	few	TGTGCCAGCAGTGAGGGTTTAGGAGCGGACTACGAGCAGTACTTC	CASSEGLGADYEQYF
TRBV5-1	TRBJ2-1	NA	NA	TGCGCCAGCAGCTTATCGAGCTCCTACAATGAGCAGTTCTTC	CASSLSSSYNEQFF
TRBV27	TRBJ2-7	TRBD1	NA	TGTGCCAGCAGCCGACACGGGACAGGGACCTACGAGCAGTACTTC	CASSRHGTGTYEQYF
TRBV18	TRBJ1-2	NA	NA	TGTGCCAGCTCACAGCCAGGGGCGCGGAATACCTATGGCTACACCTTC	CASSQPGARNTYGYTF
TRBV28	TRBJ2-3	NA	NA	TGTGCCATCGTGCAGGGTTCTGGGGCAGATACGCAGTATTTT	CAIVQGSGADTQYF
TRBV7-2	TRBJ2-3	TRBD2	NA	TGTGCCAGCAGCTTAATGGCTAGCGGGAGAGATACGCAGTATTTT	CASSLMASGRDTQYF
TRBV5-1	TRBJ2-5	NA	few	TGCGCCAGCAGCTCAGTCCCAGACCAAGAGACCCAGTACTTC	CASSSVPDQETQYF
TRBV4-2	TRBJ2-1	TRBD2	NA	TGTGCCAGCAGCCCGTTCCCTCCTAGCGGGAGATCCCCGGTCGTCAATGAGCAGTTCTTC	CASSPFPPSGRSPVVNEQFF
TRBV7-2	TRBJ2-3	NA	many	TGTGCCAGCAGCCCAGGCACAGATACGCAGTATTTT	CASSPGTDTQYF
TRBV18	TRBJ1-5	NA	few	TGTGCCAGCTCACCTTCGACTAATCAGCCCCAGCATTTT	CASSPSTNQPQHF
TRBV6-6	TRBJ1-1	NA	few	TGTGCCAGCAGTTACGCGGGCAACATGAACACTGAAGCTTTCTTT	CASSYAGNMNTEAFF
TRBV7-8	TRBJ1-1	NA	few	TGTGCCAGCAGCCCAGGGACATCTCCTAACACTGAAGCTTTCTTT	CASSPGTSPNTEAFF
TRBV27	TRBJ2-5	NA	NA	TGTGCCAGCAGTTTTCGAGACAGATATAATTTCTACTTC	CASSFRDRYNFYF
TRBV5-1	TRBJ2-7	TRBD1	NA	TGCGCCAGCAGCCCCGGACAGGTACGGGGCGAGCAGTACTTC	CASSPGQVRGEQYF
TRBV27	TRBJ2-7	TRBD1	NA	TGTGCCACAAGGACAGGGGGCGTGGGATACGAGCAGTACTTC	CATRTGGVGYEQYF
TRBV19	TRBJ2-7	NA	few	TGTGCCAGTAGTATAGGTTCCACAGGGACCTACGAGCAGTACTTC	CASSIGSTGTYEQYF
TRBV29-1	TRBJ1-4	TRBD1	few	TGCAGCGTAGCGGACAGGGCTACTAATGAAAAACTGTTTTTT	CSVADRATNEKLFF
TRBV10-3	TRBJ2-7	NA	NA	TGTGCCACGGGACTCCTGAGCTCCTACGAGCAGTACTTC	CATGLLSSYEQYF
TRBV19	TRBJ2-1	NA	few	TGTGCCAGTAGTATAGGGAGTGAGCAGTTCTTC	CASSIGSEQFF
TRBV13	TRBJ1-4	NA	NA	TGTGCCAGCAGTCTAGCCCTAATTAATGAAAAACTGTTTTTT	CASSLALINEKLFF
TRBV25-1	TRBJ2-7	NA	few	TGTGCCAGCAGTGACACCGGGACAACCTCCTCCTACGAGCAGTACTTC	CASSDTGTTSSYEQYF
TRBV29-1	TRBJ1-1	NA	NA	TGCAGCGTTGTTGGCTCTAACACTGAAGCTTTCTTT	CSVVGSNTEAFF
TRBV6-6	TRBJ1-1	NA	few	TGTGCCAGCAGTTACTCGATCAGGGGAGGAACTGAAGCTTTCTTT	CASSYSIRGGTEAFF
TRBV7-9	TRBJ2-2	NA	many	TGTGCCAGCAGCTTAGTGCATACTACCGGGGAGCTGTTTTTT	CASSLVHTTGELFF
TRBV7-7	TRBJ2-5	NA	few	TGTGCCAGCAGCTTAGAAGGCGGGGAGACCCAGTACTTC	CASSLEGGETQYF
TRBV7-2	TRBJ1-4	NA	NA	TGTGCCAGCAGCTTAGGGACGACATATGGGGGACTGTTTTTT	CASSLGTTYGGLFF
TRBV7-4	TRBJ2-2	NA	few	TGTGCCAGCAGCTTATGTCAAGCAGGGGGGCCGACCGGCACCGGGGAGCTGTTTTTT	CASSLCQAGGPTGTGELFF
TRBV4-3	TRBJ1-1	NA	NA	TGCGCCAGCAGCCAAGAATTCATCGGCAGCGGTCAAAACACTGAAGCTTTCTTT	CASSQEFIGSGQNTEAFF
TRBV6-5	TRBJ2-2	TRBD2	few	TGTGCCAGCAGCTGGACTAGCGGGAACACCGGGGAGCTGTTTTTT	CASSWTSGNTGELFF
TRBV25-1	TRBJ2-7	TRBD1	many	TGTGCCAGCGGACAGGGGGGCTTCTACGAGCAGTACTTC	CASGQGGFYEQYF
TRBV2	TRBJ2-1	TRBD2	NA	TGTGCCAGCAGTGAACAGGGACTAGCGGGAGTAGGGGAGCAGTTCTTC	CASSEQGLAGVGEQFF
TRBV4-1	TRBJ2-7	NA	few	TGCGCCAGCAGCTCAAGTAGGGGAGAACGCGCGAAGCAGTACTTC	CASSSSRGERAKQYF
TRBV6-1	TRBJ2-7	NA	few	TGTGCCAGCAGTGAAATTTCACTGTCCTACGAGCAGTACTTC	CASSEISLSYEQYF
TRBV10-3	TRBJ1-1	NA	few	TGTGCCAGCAGTGAGCGTGTTAGTATGGGACTTGAAGCTTTCTTT	CASSERVSMGLEAFF
TRBV27	TRBJ2-7	TRBD1	few	TGTGCCAGCAGCTTTGGGACAGGGCTTTCCTACGAGCAGTACTTC	CASSFGTGLSYEQYF